The sequence of this TCR beta chain was determined in a study of tumor and adjacent non-tumor tissue in lung cancer. The germline V gene encodes CDR1 LGHNA and CDR2 YSLEER. The CDR3 runs 16 residues. The library came from three nested PCR rounds adapted from ARM-PCR protocols. Via MiXCR, TCRdb re-called the multiplex PCR reads, giving one row per CDR3 protein. This sample carries some 120,000 distinct CDR3 sequences, roughly 64% of them seen once, and the ten largest clones take 13%. Concerning this clonotype itself: A read error is possible here, since a much larger clone lies one base away.

This sample's RNA came from whole unsorted tissue. This TCR derives from a young man with non-small cell lung cancer. The chain employs TRBV4-3 and TRBJ1-2, with a possible D match to TRBD1 (5 bases). Specimen: lung tumor tissue. The CDR3 reads CASSQDPGWANYGYAF. DNA for the CDR3: TGCGCCAGCAGCCAAGATCCAGGGTGGGCTAACTATGGCTACGCCTTC.